These 22 T cell receptor beta chains share one sample of origin, sequenced in a study of early T cells in non-severe SARS-CoV-2 infection. In TCRdb, the 5' RACE reads were re-called with MiXCR into one record per CDR3 protein. The sample lists fewer than 120,000 distinct CDR3 sequences; around 12% were seen once. The sequencing used whole blood, collected at baseline. Every receptor here comes from an adult who was a healthcare worker with PCR-confirmed SARS-CoV-2 infection or an uninfected control (not recorded which).

The V gene is TRBV12-3 or TRBV12-4, the J gene TRBJ1-5; 9 bases fit TRBD1. V shed 3 bases and J 7 bases; nucleotides not matched to a gene: 4. The CDR3 is 14 residues long. DNA for the CDR3: TGTGCCAGCAGTTTGTACAGGGGGCGACAGCCCCAGCATTTT. It yields the protein CASSLYRGRQPQHF.

V is TRBV4-2 and J is TRBJ2-2; D gene uncertain. The germline V gene has CDR1 LGHNA and CDR2 YNFKEQ. This CDR3 has 14 residues. V shed 2 bases and J shed 4 bases, with 8 bases lying between them. This CDR3 is CASSQLTSTGELFF. The DNA of the CDR3 is TGTGCCAGCAGCCAACTGACATCCACCGGGGAGCTGTTTTTT.

This clonotype has at least ten counts. The chain employs TRBV28 and TRBJ2-7; TRBD2 might be the D (6 bases). CDR3 length: 13 residues. CDR1 and CDR2 from the germline V gene are MDHEN and SYDVKM. Between the trimmed V and J ends, which lost 4 bases and 5 bases, there was a span of 12 bases. The CDR3, as DNA: TGTGCCAGCAGTTCCTACGGGGGTAACGAGCAGTACTTC. The encoded protein is CASSSYGGNEQYF. Complete variable domain (other parts from reference TRBV28 and TRBJ2-7): DVKVTQSSRYLVKRTGEKVFLECVQDMDHENMFWYRQDPGLGLRLIYFSYDVKMKEKGDIPEGYSVSREKKERFSLILESASTNQTSMYLCASSSYGGNEQYFGPGTRLTVT.

The chain is built from TRBV19 and TRBJ2-1; 10 nucleotides align to TRBD2. CDR1 and CDR2 from the germline V gene are LNHDA and SQIVND (reference sequence). V lost 4 bases to trimming and J lost 13 bases; unmatched junction nucleotides: 13. The CDR3 is made up of 15 amino acids. The CDR3 reads CASSTLQTSGPGQFF. The CDR3 DNA reads TGTGCCAGTAGTACCCTTCAGACTAGCGGGCCTGGCCAGTTCTTC. Using reference TRBV19 and TRBJ2-1 for the parts outside the CDR3, the full variable domain is DGGITQSPKYLFRKEGQNVTLSCEQNLNHDAMYWYRQDPGQGLRLIYYSQIVNDFQKGDIAEGYSVSREKKESFPLTVTSAQKNPTAFYLCASSTLQTSGPGQFFGPGTRLTVL.

This clonotype was detected ten times or more. This chain connects TRBV4-1 to TRBJ2-3; TRBD1 matches 12 bases. Per germline, CDR1 MGHRA and CDR2 YSYEKL. With V trimmed by 2 bases and J by 1 base, 7 bases remained unmatched. The CDR3 totals 18 residues. The CDR3 sequence is CASSQMAGQGAGTDTQYF. The CDR3 nucleotides are TGCGCCAGCAGCCAAATGGCGGGACAGGGGGCCGGCACAGATACGCAGTATTTT.

The chain employs TRBV5-1 and TRBJ1-1, with no clear D. With 1 base removed from V and 6 bases from J, the gap between germline ends came to 10 bases. Per germline, CDR1 SGHRS and CDR2 YFSETQ. This CDR3 is built from 13 residues. CDR3 loop: CASSLLPTAEAFF. In DNA form, the CDR3 reads TGCGCCAGCAGCTTGCTGCCTACCGCTGAAGCTTTCTTT.

This clonotype turned up a few times. In DNA form, the CDR3 reads TGTGCCAGCAGCTTTGAGGGAGGGGACGAGCAGTACTTC. Translating it yields CASSFEGGDEQYF. The chain has TRBV7-9 and TRBJ2-7, with TRBD2 matching over 7 bases. CDR1 is SEHNR, CDR2 FQNEAQ, per germline (reference sequence). The junction had 4 bases not matched to a gene; V was cut back by 3 bases and J by 5 bases. There are 13 residues in the CDR3.

This clonotype was detected ten times or more. V usage is TRBV29-1 and J usage is TRBJ2-1, with D uncertain. Per the germline V gene, CDR1 is SQVTM and CDR2 is ANQGSEA. The CDR3 is made up of 13 amino acids. CDR3 nucleotide sequence: TGCAGTGGGGTCTCGAGCTCCTACAATGAGCAGTTCTTC. It encodes CSGVSSSYNEQFF.

This chain links TRBV20-1 with TRBJ1-1, with D perhaps matching TRBD1 (5 bases). Germline CDR1 DFQATT, CDR2 SNEGSKA (reference sequence). The CDR3 is 13 amino acids. Between the trimmed V and J ends, which lost 5 bases and 2 bases, there was a span of 12 bases. The CDR3 DNA follows: TGCAGTGCTTCAGGGACGTATAACACTGAAGCTTTCTTT. Its translation is CSASGTYNTEAFF.

This clonotype was recorded a few times. The V call is TRBV15, the J call TRBJ2-1; TRBD1 matches 7 bases. The CDR3 sequence is 15 residues long. With 7 bases clipped from V and 7 bases from J, the junction kept 13 bases outside the gene matches. Germline loops: CDR1 LNHNV, CDR2 YYDKDF (reference sequence). This chain's CDR3 is CATTTDPIRGNEQFF. CDR3 DNA sequence: TGTGCCACCACCACGGACCCTATCAGGGGGAATGAGCAGTTCTTC.

In its sample, this clonotype was seen a few times. The chain couples TRBV7-2 to TRBJ1-5; D ambiguous. Between the trimmed V and J ends, which lost 0 bases and 4 bases, there was a span of 4 bases. This CDR3 comprises 13 residues. CDR1 and CDR2 (germline): SGHTA, FQGNSA. The CDR3 sequence: CASSLAKNQPQHF. The CDR3 coding sequence is TGTGCCAGCAGCTTAGCCAAGAATCAGCCCCAGCATTTT.

This clonotype was seen only a few times. The chain has TRBV24-1 and TRBJ2-2; D gene uncertain. V lost 2 bases, J lost 2 bases, and 8 bases lay in between. The CDR3 has 15 residues. The germline V gene has CDR1 KGHDR and CDR2 SFDVKD. The CDR3 sequence: CATSDSYRNTGELFF. As DNA, the CDR3 is TGTGCCACCAGTGATTCGTACAGAAACACCGGGGAGCTGTTTTTT.

This clonotype was observed at least ten times. The V call is TRBV18, the J call TRBJ1-5; a possible D gene is TRBD1 (5 bases). This CDR3 has 16 amino acids. Germline V lookup: CDR1 KGHSH, CDR2 LQKENI. V gave up 2 bases and J gave up 2 bases, with 13 bases separating them. CDR3 loop: CASSPNTGGGNQPQHF. In nucleotides, the CDR3 is TGTGCCAGCTCACCAAATACGGGGGGTGGCAATCAGCCCCAGCATTTT.

V gene TRBV10-3 combines with J gene TRBJ2-1; 8 bases agree with TRBD1. The CDR3 runs 16 residues. The germline V gene has CDR1 ENHRY and CDR2 SYGVKD. Unmatched junction bases numbered 10, after V lost 6 bases and J lost 3 bases. Here the CDR3 reads CAIRDDGTGNYNEQFF. Written as DNA, the CDR3 is TGTGCCATCAGGGACGACGGGACAGGTAACTACAATGAGCAGTTCTTC.

This clonotype has ten or more counts. The rearrangement uses TRBV7-2 and TRBJ1-5; D gene ambiguous. Germline CDR1 is SGHTA and CDR2 is FQGNSA. CDR3 length: 13 residues. Trimming took 2 bases from V and 7 from J, leaving 9 bases between them. The CDR3 region has the DNA TGTGCCAGCAGCTTAACCAGAGGACAGCCCCAGCATTTT. Its protein product is CASSLTRGQPQHF.

CDR3: CASSLSLGTGGIAKNIQYF. In DNA, the CDR3 is TGTGCCAGCAGTTTATCCCTTGGGACGGGCGGAATAGCCAAAAACATTCAGTACTTC. The rearrangement links TRBV27 to TRBJ2-4, with D possibly being TRBD1 or TRBD2 (5 bases each). CDR1 is MNHEY, CDR2 SMNVEV, per germline (reference sequence). There are 19 residues in the CDR3. V was trimmed by 0 bases and J by 0 bases, leaving 18 bases between them.

The rearrangement uses TRBV7-9 and TRBJ1-5; 7 positions match TRBD1. V trimming: 5 bases; J trimming: 0 bases; junction bases outside the gene matches: 13. The CDR3 has 18 amino acids. The germline V gene has CDR1 SEHNR and CDR2 FQNEAQ (reference sequence). CDR3 amino acids: CASSHETGNRYSNQPQHF. CDR3 DNA: TGTGCCAGCAGCCACGAGACAGGGAACCGATATAGCAATCAGCCCCAGCATTTT.

The rearrangement joins TRBV27 to TRBJ1-5; 9 bases match TRBD1. This CDR3 comprises 14 residues. Germline values: CDR1 MNHEY, CDR2 SMNVEV (reference sequence). The V gene end was trimmed by 6 bases and the J gene end by 5 bases; junction bases not matched to a gene: 5. The CDR3 coding sequence is TGTGCCAGCAGGCCAGGGACAGGGTATCAGCCCCAGCATTTT. As protein: CASRPGTGYQPQHF.

Only a few counts were recorded for this clonotype. The V gene is TRBV5-1, the J gene TRBJ2-7, with D unresolved. The CDR3 has 13 amino acids. V lost 0 bases, J lost 5 bases, and 9 bases lay in between. CDR1 and CDR2 (germline): SGHRS, YFSETQ. The CDR3 spells CASSLATVNEQYF. CDR3 sequence (DNA): TGCGCCAGCAGCTTGGCCACCGTTAACGAGCAGTACTTC.

This clonotype was found many times. This rearrangement joins TRBV6-6 to TRBJ2-7; 10 bases match TRBD2. This CDR3 has 18 residues. With 0 bases clipped from V and 7 bases from J, the junction kept 15 bases outside the gene matches. Germline CDR1 and CDR2: MNHNY and SVGAGI (reference sequence). CDR3 residues: CASSYSASGSLYLGEQYF. The CDR3 DNA follows: TGTGCCAGCAGTTACTCCGCTAGCGGGAGTCTCTATTTGGGGGAGCAGTACTTC.

This clonotype occurred a few times. The gene calls are TRBV10-2 and TRBJ2-4; D gene uncertain. The CDR3 runs 16 residues. Trimming cost V 8 bases and J 3 bases, with 20 bases left between them. In germline, CDR1 is WSHSY, CDR2 SAAADI. CDR3 protein: CASFKMDGVDKNIQYF. The CDR3 coding sequence is TGCGCCAGCTTTAAAATGGACGGAGTAGACAAAAACATTCAGTACTTC.

The V and J genes are TRBV6-5 and TRBJ1-6; D is possibly TRBD1 (5 bases). Germline loops: CDR1 MNHEY, CDR2 SVGAGI. The germline V and J ends were trimmed by 6 bases and 9 bases, with 15 bases remaining between them. The CDR3 covers 14 residues. The CDR3 region is CASREVLGLSPLHF. The CDR3 nucleotides are TGTGCCAGCAGGGAGGTCTTGGGACTTTCACCCCTCCACTTT.